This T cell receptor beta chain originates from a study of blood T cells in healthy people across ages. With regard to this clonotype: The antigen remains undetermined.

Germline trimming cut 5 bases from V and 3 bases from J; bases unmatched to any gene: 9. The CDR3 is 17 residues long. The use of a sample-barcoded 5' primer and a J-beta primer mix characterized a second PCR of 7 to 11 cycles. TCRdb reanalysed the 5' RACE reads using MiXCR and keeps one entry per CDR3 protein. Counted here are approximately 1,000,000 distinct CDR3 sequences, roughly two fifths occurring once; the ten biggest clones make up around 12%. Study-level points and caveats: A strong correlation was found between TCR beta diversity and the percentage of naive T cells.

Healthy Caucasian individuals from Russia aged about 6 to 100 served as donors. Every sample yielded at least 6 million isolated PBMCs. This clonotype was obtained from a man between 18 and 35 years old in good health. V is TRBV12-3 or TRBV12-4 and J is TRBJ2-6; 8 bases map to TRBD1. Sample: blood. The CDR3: CASSSQDRGNGANVLTF. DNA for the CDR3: TGTGCCAGCAGTAGCCAAGACAGGGGAAATGGGGCCAACGTCCTGACTTTC.